This T cell receptor beta chain was recorded in a study of T-cell reconstitution after alpha-beta-depleted transplantation in children. General observations from the study: Expanded graft clones numbering several hundred reportedly gave rise to alpha-beta T cells about two months after transplant. The authors attributed T-cell counts and diversity one year after transplant mostly to newly produced T cells.

This clonotype turned up a few times. Its antigen is unidentified. The TCRbeta library was prepared with unique molecular identifiers. TCRdb fed the PCR reads into MiXCR, producing one record per CDR3 protein. The sample lists a few hundred thousand distinct CDR3 sequences, over 20% occurring once. V was clipped by 2 bases and J by 6 bases, with 16 bases between them. This CDR3 spans 15 amino acids. The source was PBMCs, collected before TCRalphabeta/CD19-depleted stem cell transplant. The receptor comes from a boy in the first two years of life with Wiskott-Aldrich syndrome, due to receive a stem cell transplant. V gene TRBV12-3 or TRBV12-4 combines with J gene TRBJ1-1, with D possibly being TRBD1 (6 bases). The CDR3 sequence: CASSLTPGGGAEAFF. CDR3 DNA: TGTGCCAGCAGTTTAACCCCCGGGGGCGGCGCTGAAGCTTTCTTT.